This T cell receptor (beta chain) originates from a study of T cells in Graves' hyperthyroidism and ophthalmopathy. Study-level points and caveats: Most thyroid clonotypes expanded above 0.001 appeared in blood too. A model built on 13 V-J features separated ophthalmopathy from stable hyperthyroidism.

Stable disease denoted Graves' hyperthyroidism without ophthalmopathy progression within 18 months. Researchers barred patients who had uncontrolled infection, other autoimmune disease, pregnancy or lactation. Germline CDR1 is SGHTS and CDR2 is YDEGEE. The V end was cut by 4 bases, the J end by 8 bases, with 22 bases between. This CDR3 contains 15 residues. With regard to this clonotype: Antigen unknown.

RNA transcripts served as the template for amplifying TCR beta CDR3 regions. HTBI primers were used for first-round RT-PCR of the TCR CDR3. Each CDR3 protein is one row after TCRdb ran MiXCR on the multiplex PCR reads. The sample records 800,000 or so distinct CDR3 sequences, around 39% being singletons. The chain employs TRBV5-8 and TRBJ2-7, with a weak D call TRBD1 (7 bases). Sequenced material: blood. The clonotype originates from a man between 18 and 35 years old with Graves' hyperthyroidism. The CDR3 loop reads CASSLETGRMIQQYF. As DNA, the CDR3 is TGTGCCAGCAGCCTAGAGACAGGGAGGATGATCCAGCAGTACTTC.